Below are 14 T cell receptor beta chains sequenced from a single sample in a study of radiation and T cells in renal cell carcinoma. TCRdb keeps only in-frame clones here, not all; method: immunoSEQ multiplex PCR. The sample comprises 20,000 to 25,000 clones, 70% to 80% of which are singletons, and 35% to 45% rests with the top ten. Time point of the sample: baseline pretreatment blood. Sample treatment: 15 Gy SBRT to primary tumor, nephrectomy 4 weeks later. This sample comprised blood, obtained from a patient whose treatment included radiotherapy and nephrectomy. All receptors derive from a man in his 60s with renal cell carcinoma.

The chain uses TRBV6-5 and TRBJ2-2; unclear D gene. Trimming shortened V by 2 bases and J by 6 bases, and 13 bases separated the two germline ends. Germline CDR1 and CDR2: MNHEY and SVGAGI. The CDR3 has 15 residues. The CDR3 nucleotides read TGTGCCAGCAGTTACGCCACCGTGGGTCCCGGGGAGCTGTTTTTT. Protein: CASSYATVGPGELFF.

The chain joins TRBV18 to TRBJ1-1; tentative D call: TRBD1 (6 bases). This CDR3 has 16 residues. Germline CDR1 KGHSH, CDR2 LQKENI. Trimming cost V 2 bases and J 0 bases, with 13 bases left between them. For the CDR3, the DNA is TGTGCCAGCTCACCAGGGACATCGGCAATGAACACTGAAGCTTTCTTT. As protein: CASSPGTSAMNTEAFF.

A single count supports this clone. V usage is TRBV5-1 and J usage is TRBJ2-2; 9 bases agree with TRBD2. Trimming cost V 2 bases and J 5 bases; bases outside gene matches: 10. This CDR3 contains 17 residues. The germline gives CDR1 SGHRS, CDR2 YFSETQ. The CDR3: CASSFVREGRGTGELFF. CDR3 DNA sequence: TGCGCCAGCAGCTTCGTGCGGGAGGGCCGGGGAACCGGGGAGCTGTTTTTT.

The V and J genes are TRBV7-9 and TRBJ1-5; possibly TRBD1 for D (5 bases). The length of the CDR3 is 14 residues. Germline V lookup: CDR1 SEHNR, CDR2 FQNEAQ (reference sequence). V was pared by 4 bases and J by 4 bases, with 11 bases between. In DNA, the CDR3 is TGTGCCAGCAGCTCGGGGGGGTGGAATCAGCCCCAGCATTTT. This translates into CASSSGGWNQPQHF.

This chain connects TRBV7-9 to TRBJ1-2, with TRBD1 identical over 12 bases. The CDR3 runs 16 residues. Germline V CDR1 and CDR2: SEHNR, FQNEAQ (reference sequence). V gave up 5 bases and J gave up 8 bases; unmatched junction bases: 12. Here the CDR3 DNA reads TGTGCCAGCAGCAAAGATTCGGGACAGGGGGCCGCCGGCTACACCTTC. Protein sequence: CASSKDSGQGAAGYTF.

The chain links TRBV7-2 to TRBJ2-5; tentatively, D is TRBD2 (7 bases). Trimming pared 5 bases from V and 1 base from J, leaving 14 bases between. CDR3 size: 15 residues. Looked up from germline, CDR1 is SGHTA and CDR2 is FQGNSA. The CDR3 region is CASSTGGGPQETQYF. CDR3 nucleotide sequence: TGTGCCAGCAGCACTGGGGGGGGGCCCCAAGAGACCCAGTACTTC.

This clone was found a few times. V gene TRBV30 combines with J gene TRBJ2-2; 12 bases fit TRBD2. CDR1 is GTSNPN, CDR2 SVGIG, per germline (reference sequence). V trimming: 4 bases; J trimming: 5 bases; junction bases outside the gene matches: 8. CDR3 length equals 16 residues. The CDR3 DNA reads TGTGCCTGGAAGAAACTAGCGGGAGGAGAAACCGGGGAGCTGTTTTTT. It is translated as CAWKKLAGGETGELFF.

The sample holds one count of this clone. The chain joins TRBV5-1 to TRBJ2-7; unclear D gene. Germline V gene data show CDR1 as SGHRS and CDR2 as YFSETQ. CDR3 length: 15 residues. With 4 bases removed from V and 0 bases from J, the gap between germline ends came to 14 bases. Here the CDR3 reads CASSPAALSSYEQYF. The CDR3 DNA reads TGCGCCAGCAGCCCGGCGGCTTTGAGCTCCTACGAGCAGTACTTC.

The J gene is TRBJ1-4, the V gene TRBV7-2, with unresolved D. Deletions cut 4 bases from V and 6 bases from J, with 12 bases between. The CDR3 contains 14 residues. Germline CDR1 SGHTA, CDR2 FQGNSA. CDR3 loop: CASSSPSPDEKLFF. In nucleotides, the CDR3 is TGTGCCAGCAGCTCCCCGAGCCCAGATGAAAAACTGTTTTTT. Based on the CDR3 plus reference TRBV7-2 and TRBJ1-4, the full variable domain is GAGVSQSPSNKVTEKGKDVELRCDPISGHTALYWYRQSLGQGLEFLIYFQGNSAPDKSGLPSDRFSAERTGGSVSTLTIQRTQQEDSAVYLCASSSPSPDEKLFFGSGTQLSVL.

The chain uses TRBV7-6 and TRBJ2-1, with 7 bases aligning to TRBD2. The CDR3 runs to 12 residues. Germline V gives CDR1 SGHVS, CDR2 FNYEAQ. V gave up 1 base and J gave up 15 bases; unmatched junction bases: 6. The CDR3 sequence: CASSLGGGRPFF. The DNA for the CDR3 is TGTGCCAGCAGCTTAGGCGGCGGGAGACCGTTCTTC.

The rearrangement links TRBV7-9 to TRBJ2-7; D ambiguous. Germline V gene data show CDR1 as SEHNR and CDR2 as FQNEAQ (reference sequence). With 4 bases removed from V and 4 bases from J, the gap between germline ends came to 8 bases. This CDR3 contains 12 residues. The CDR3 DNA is TGTGCCAGCAGCTCGGAGAGGTACGAGCAGTACTTC. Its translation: CASSSERYEQYF.

The CDR3 region has the DNA TGTGCCAGCAGTCCCGGGACAGGAGCCTACGAGCAGTACTTC. As protein: CASSPGTGAYEQYF. The chain couples TRBV7-6 to TRBJ2-7, with 8 bases fitting TRBD1. The germline gives CDR1 SGHVS, CDR2 FNYEAQ. The CDR3 is made up of 14 amino acids. J lost 2 bases, V lost 6 bases, and 6 bases had no gene match.

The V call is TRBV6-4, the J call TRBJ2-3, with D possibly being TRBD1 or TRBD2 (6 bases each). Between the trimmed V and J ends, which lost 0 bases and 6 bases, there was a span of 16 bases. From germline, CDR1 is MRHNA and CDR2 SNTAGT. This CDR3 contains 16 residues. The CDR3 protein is CASSDSFFGGSDTQYF. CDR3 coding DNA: TGTGCCAGCAGTGACTCATTTTTCGGGGGCTCCGATACGCAGTATTTT.

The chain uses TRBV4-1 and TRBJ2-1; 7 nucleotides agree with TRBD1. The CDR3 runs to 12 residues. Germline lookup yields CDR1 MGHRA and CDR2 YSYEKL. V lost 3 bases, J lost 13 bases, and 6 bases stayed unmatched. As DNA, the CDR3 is TGCGCCAGCAGCCAGGTCGACAGGGATCAGTTCTTC. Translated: CASSQVDRDQFF.